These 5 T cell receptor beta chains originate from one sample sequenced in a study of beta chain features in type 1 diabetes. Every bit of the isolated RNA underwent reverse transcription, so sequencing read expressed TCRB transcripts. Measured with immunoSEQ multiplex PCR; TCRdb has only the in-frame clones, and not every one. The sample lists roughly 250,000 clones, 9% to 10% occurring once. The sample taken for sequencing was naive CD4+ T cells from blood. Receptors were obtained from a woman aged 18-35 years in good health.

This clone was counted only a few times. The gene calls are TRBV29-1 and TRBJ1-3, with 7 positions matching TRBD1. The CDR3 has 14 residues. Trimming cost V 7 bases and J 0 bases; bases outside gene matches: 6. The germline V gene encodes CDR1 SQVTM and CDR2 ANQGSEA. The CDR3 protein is CSALGQISGNTIYF. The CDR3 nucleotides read TGCAGCGCCCTGGGACAGATCTCTGGAAACACCATATATTTT. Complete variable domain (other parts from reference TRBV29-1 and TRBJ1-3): SAVISQKPSRDICQRGTSLTIQCQVDSQVTMMFWYRQQPGQSLTLIATANQGSEATYESGFVIDKFPISRPNLTFSTLTVSNMSPEDSSIYLCSALGQISGNTIYFGEGSWLTVV.

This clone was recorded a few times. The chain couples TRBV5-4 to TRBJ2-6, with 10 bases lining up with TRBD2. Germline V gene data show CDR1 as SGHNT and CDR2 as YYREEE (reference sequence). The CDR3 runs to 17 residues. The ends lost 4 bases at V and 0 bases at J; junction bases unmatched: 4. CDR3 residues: CASSRGLAASGANVLTF. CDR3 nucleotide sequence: TGTGCCAGCAGCCGTGGACTAGCGGCCTCTGGGGCCAACGTCCTGACTTTC.

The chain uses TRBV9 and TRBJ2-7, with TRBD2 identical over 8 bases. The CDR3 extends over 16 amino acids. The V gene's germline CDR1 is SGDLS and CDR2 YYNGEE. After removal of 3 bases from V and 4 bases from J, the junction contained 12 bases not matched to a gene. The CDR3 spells CASSAGGLAGDYEQYF. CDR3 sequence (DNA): TGTGCCAGCAGCGCCGGGGGGCTAGCGGGCGATTACGAGCAGTACTTC.

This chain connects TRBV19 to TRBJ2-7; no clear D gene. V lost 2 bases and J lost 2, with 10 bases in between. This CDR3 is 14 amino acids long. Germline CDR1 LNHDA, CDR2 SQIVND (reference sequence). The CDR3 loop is CASSISLFPYEQYF. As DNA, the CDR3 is TGTGCCAGTAGTATATCCCTATTCCCCTACGAGCAGTACTTC.

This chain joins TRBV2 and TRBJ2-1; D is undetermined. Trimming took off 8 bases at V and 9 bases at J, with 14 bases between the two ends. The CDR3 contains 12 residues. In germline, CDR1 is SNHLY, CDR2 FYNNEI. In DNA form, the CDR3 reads TGTGCCAGCCAAGCGCCCCTTACTGAGCAGTTCTTC. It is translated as CASQAPLTEQFF.